The sequence of this T cell receptor (beta chain) was determined in a study of T cell repertoires in cytomegalovirus infection. In the study overall: As its CMV epitopes, the study selected recently identified HLA-C-restricted and well-studied HLA-B-restricted targets. In public TCR beta signatures, there were indications of both CMV infection and matching HLA type.

CDR1 is MNHEY and CDR2 is SMNVEV in the germline V gene (reference sequence). The V segment lost 5 bases and the J segment 4 bases; nucleotides outside the gene matches: 12. There are 17 residues in the CDR3. Findings and limits, study-wide: CMV-specific TCR beta clonotypes restricted by HLA-C were the ones dominating the ex vivo response.

TCRdb passed the reads through MiXCR, listing each CDR3 protein once. The sample records about 900,000 distinct CDR3 sequences, under 40% being singletons. Comments on this clonotype: The antigen is not known.

The receptor was derived from a human donor in good health (CMV status not recorded). Some clones in this sample may be carry-over from other donors' samples. Source: cultured CD8+ T cells from PBMCs, taken from culture after CMV antigen stimulation. V and J are TRBV27 and TRBJ2-3, with 10 bases aligning to TRBD1. For the CDR3, the DNA is TGTGCCAGCAGTCGCCGGGACAGGGGAGCAGGGTCAGATACGCAGTATTTT. Translated, it gives CASSRRDRGAGSDTQYF.